The T cell receptor (beta chain) described here comes from a study of cytomegalovirus exposure and HLA in healthy donors. Study-wide results and limits: Later, an analysis found that common viral pathogens appeared to be linked with several of the most significant clusters. There were reportedly fewer N-insertions in an Asian-associated ancestry cluster than the approximately 670-donor mean, in a later analysis. Across donors, most TCRs were seen rarely, yet some public ones were widespread. Available immune exposure information covered CMV serostatus only.

Germline V gives CDR1 GTSNPN, CDR2 SVGIG (reference sequence). The CDR3 extends over 11 amino acids. With 2 bases removed from V and 9 bases from J, the gap between germline ends came to 8 bases. The PCR ran on 60 Vbeta and 13 Jbeta primers. Clones were read by immunoSEQ multiplex PCR, and TCRdb kept only the in-frame ones, dropping some. The sample yields fewer than 200,000 clones, 80% seen once. Remarks on this clone: Its specificity is not known.

The sequencing input was PBMCs. This chain links TRBV30 with TRBJ1-5; D remains ambiguous. This sequence was found in a boy aged 10-17 years in good health and CMV-seronegative. The CDR3 spells CAWSLSGPQHF. The CDR3 DNA sequence: TGTGCCTGGAGTTTATCGGGGCCCCAGCATTTT.